These T cell receptor beta chains were read from a single sample in a study of TIL therapy for anti-PD-1-resistant metastatic lung cancer. Sequencing was performed with immunoSEQ multiplex PCR; in TCRdb, only in-frame clones are kept and a portion is missing. The sample shows 50,000 or so clones, about 80% of them seen only once. The specimen comprised blood, sampled at baseline. These receptors originate from a woman aged 30-79 years with non-small cell lung cancer. CDR3s include the opening cysteine and the closing phenylalanine or tryptophan. Fields, in order: J gene, V gene, clone size, D gene, CDR3 DNA, CDR3 protein. A D gene is named only where the DNA matches it firmly. The listing skips clone size in some rows; elsewhere it reads once, few, many or a size class.

TRBJ2-5 TRBV18 NA TRBD2 TGTGCCAGCTCGACGGGACTAGCGCGGGAGACCCAGTACTTC CASSTGLARETQYF
TRBJ2-5 TRBV2 NA NA TGTGCCAGCAGGAGGAGGGGATTCGGGGAGACCCAGTACTTC CASRRRGFGETQYF
TRBJ1-5 TRBV7-2 NA TRBD1 TGTGCCAGCAGCTTACAGGGGGCCGGGAACAATCAGCCCCAGCATTTT CASSLQGAGNNQPQHF
TRBJ2-7 TRBV7-3 few NA TGTGCCAGCAGCGAAGGGGCCTGGACGGCAGACTACGAGCAGTACTTC CASSEGAWTADYEQYF
TRBJ1-2 TRBV6-5 NA TRBD1 TGTGCCAGCAGTTACTCAGACAGGGCCTATGGCTACACCTTC CASSYSDRAYGYTF
TRBJ2-2 TRBV5-1 once TRBD1 TGCGCCAGCAGGCCCGGGACAGGGGGAAACGGGGAGCTGTTTTTT CASRPGTGGNGELFF
TRBJ1-2 TRBV20-1 once NA TGCAGTGCGATGAACTATGGCTACACCTTC CSAMNYGYTF
TRBJ1-4 TRBV5-4 NA NA TGTGCCAGCAGCTTCGGGGGGCTGGAGAATGAAAAACTGTTTTTT CASSFGGLENEKLFF
TRBJ2-1 TRBV28 NA TRBD2 TGTGCCAGCAGTTTAGCGGGAGGGATCTCCAATGAGCAGTTCTTC CASSLAGGISNEQFF
TRBJ1-6 TRBV4-1 few NA TGCGCCAGCAGCCAAGTTACAGGGAGTCTAAATTCACCCCTCCACTTT CASSQVTGSLNSPLHF
TRBJ1-5 TRBV7-2 NA TRBD1 TGTGCCAGCAGCTTAAGACAGGGCGTCAATCAGCCCCAGCATTTT CASSLRQGVNQPQHF
TRBJ1-2 TRBV28 NA NA TGTGCCAGCACCTCTGGGCAGTCTAACTATGGCTACACCTTC CASTSGQSNYGYTF
TRBJ1-2 TRBV27 NA NA TGTGCCAGCAGTTTTTTGTCCAGGGTAAACTATGGCTACACCTTC CASSFLSRVNYGYTF
TRBJ2-5 TRBV7-2 few NA TGTGCCAGCAGCCCGGGGCCCGGGGAGACCCAGTACTTC CASSPGPGETQYF
TRBJ1-2 TRBV5-1 NA TRBD1 TGCGCCAGCAGCAGGGGACAGGGGGCTAACTATGGCTACACCTTC CASSRGQGANYGYTF
TRBJ1-1 TRBV9 NA NA TGTGCCAGCAGCGTGGGCGGTGAAGCTTTCTTT CASSVGGEAFF
TRBJ2-7 TRBV4-3 NA NA TGCGCCAGCAGCCAAGACCAAGACAGGAGGTACGAGCAGTACTTC CASSQDQDRRYEQYF
TRBJ1-1 TRBV5-1 once NA TGCGCCAGCAGGGAGGGACTGAACACTGAAGCTTTCTTT CASREGLNTEAFF
TRBJ2-3 TRBV7-9 NA TRBD2 TGTGCCAGCAGCTCCCTGACTAGCGGGAGTTACGCAGATACGCAGTATTTT CASSSLTSGSYADTQYF
TRBJ1-2 TRBV10-1 NA NA TGCGCCAGCAGCGCTGGGACGTCGTATGGCTACACCTTC CASSAGTSYGYTF
TRBJ1-1 TRBV7-9 few NA TGTGCCAGCAGCATCAGACAGCTAGGCGCTGAAGCTTTCTTT CASSIRQLGAEAFF